This T cell receptor beta chain derives from a study of T cells in Graves' hyperthyroidism and ophthalmopathy. It was RNA transcripts that yielded the amplified TCR beta CDR3 regions. The HTBI set primed first-round TCR CDR3 RT-PCR. TCRdb itself ran the multiplex PCR reads through MiXCR, one entry per CDR3 protein. In the table there are hundreds of thousands of distinct CDR3 sequences, 12% to 15% of which are singletons. The CDR3 is 23 amino acids. With 1 base clipped from V and 0 bases from J, the junction kept 16 bases outside the gene matches. This clonotype was observed a handful of times. Specimen: blood. This sequence originates from a woman in her late teens or twenties with Graves' hyperthyroidism. V is TRBV12-3 or TRBV12-4 and J is TRBJ2-1; TRBD2 matches 15 bases. This CDR3 reads CASSLGQGGLAGGPLSSYNEQFF. Here the CDR3 DNA reads TGTGCCAGCAGTTTAGGACAGGGAGGACTAGCGGGAGGGCCCCTGAGCTCCTACAATGAGCAGTTCTTC.